The next 27 T cell receptor beta chains were all read from a single sample in a study of T cells in Graves' hyperthyroidism and ophthalmopathy. The source material, RNA transcripts, was used to amplify TCR beta CDR3 regions. TCR CDR3 regions were first amplified by RT-PCR with HTBI primers. TCRdb called the multiplex PCR reads again in MiXCR, with one record for every CDR3 protein. The sample lists about 380,000 distinct CDR3 sequences, approximately 13% occurring once. What was sequenced was blood. Receptors were obtained from a man aged 30 to 45 with Graves' hyperthyroidism that later progressed to Graves' ophthalmopathy.

The rearrangement uses TRBV6-2 or TRBV6-3 and TRBJ1-2; TRBD1 matches at 12 bases. CDR3 length equals 13 residues. V trimming: 7 bases; J trimming: 10 bases; junction bases outside the gene matches: 7. CDR1 is MNHEY and CDR2 is SVGEGT in the germline V gene. In DNA form, the CDR3 reads TGTGCCAGCATCCCCCGGGACAGGGGGCTCTACACCTTC. This sequence encodes CASIPRDRGLYTF.

The sample holds many counts of this clonotype. This rearrangement joins TRBV6-1 to TRBJ2-5; D may correspond to TRBD1 or TRBD2 (5 bases each). The CDR3 loop spans 11 amino acids. V lost 4 bases, J lost 8 bases, and 8 bases lay in between. The germline V gene has CDR1 MNHNS and CDR2 SASEGT. CDR3 protein: CASSARDTQYF. Written as DNA, the CDR3 is TGTGCCAGCAGTGCCCGGGACACCCAGTACTTC.

A remark on this clonotype: Since the CDR3 does not end with the conserved phenylalanine or tryptophan, this likely comes from a read error. The chain carries TRBV25-1 and TRBJ2-1; D tentatively reads TRBD1 or TRBD2 (5 bases each). CDR1 is MGHDK and CDR2 is SYGVNS in the germline V gene. The V end was cut by 5 bases, the J end by 5 bases, with 10 bases between. The CDR3 contains 13 residues. The DNA of the CDR3 is TGTGCCAGCAGTCTCGGGGACCACAATGAGCAGTTCTTA. It translates to CASSLGDHNEQFL.

This clonotype was detected many times. The chain carries TRBV2 and TRBJ1-5; perhaps TRBD1 as D (5 bases). Germline V lookup: CDR1 SNHLY, CDR2 FYNNEI. The CDR3 covers 16 residues. The V and J ends lost 4 bases and 5 bases respectively, with 18 bases between them. CDR3 protein: CASSGTQVLPYQPQHF. CDR3 DNA: TGTGCCAGCAGTGGGACACAGGTTTTACCTTATCAGCCCCAGCATTTT.

The chain links TRBV6-5 to TRBJ2-3; D is uncertain. Germline lookup yields CDR1 MNHEY and CDR2 SVGAGI. There are 17 residues in the CDR3. With 0 bases removed from V and 2 bases from J, the gap between germline ends came to 15 bases. CDR3 coding DNA: TGTGCCAGCAGTTACTCGAACCCCGGGCCCACCACAGATACGCAGTATTTT. This translates into CASSYSNPGPTTDTQYF.

This clonotype was seen a handful of times. V and J are TRBV10-1 and TRBJ1-5, with a possible D match to TRBD1 (6 bases). This CDR3 has 14 residues. V shed 4 bases and J shed 7 bases, with 14 bases lying between them. Germline CDR1 reads WNHNN; CDR2 reads SYGVQD (reference sequence). DNA for the CDR3: TGCGCCAGCAGTGCCGGACAGCCATGGCAGCCCCAGCATTTT. It yields the protein CASSAGQPWQPQHF.

Turning to this clonotype: With a much larger clone just one base away, this may be a read error. V usage is TRBV7-2 and J usage is TRBJ1-1; no clear D. CDR3 length equals 14 residues. Between the trimmed V and J ends, which lost 2 bases and 11 bases, there was a span of 18 bases. CDR1 and CDR2 from the germline V gene are SGHTA and FQGNSA. The chain's CDR3 is CASSLSWTQARAFF. The CDR3 DNA reads TGTGCCAGCAGCTTAAGTTGGACCCAGGCCAGGGCTTTCTTT. Variable domain in full (rest from reference TRBV7-2 and TRBJ1-1): GAGVSQSPSNKVTEKGKDVELRCDPISGHTALYWYRQSLGQGLEFLIYFQGNSAPDKSGLPSDRFSAERTGGSVSTLTIQRTQQEDSAVYLCASSLSWTQARAFFGQGTRLTVV.

In its sample, this clonotype was seen once. The chain uses TRBV4-1 and TRBJ1-1; no reliable D call. Per the germline V gene, CDR1 is MGHRA and CDR2 is YSYEKL. With 3 bases removed from V and 0 bases from J, the gap between germline ends came to 14 bases. The CDR3 loop spans 16 amino acids. The chain's CDR3 is CASSQSARNMNTEAFF. CDR3 bases: TGCGCCAGCAGCCAGAGTGCCCGGAACATGAACACTGAAGCTTTCTTT.

This clonotype was picked up many times. This chain joins TRBV27 and TRBJ1-1; weak D call: TRBD1 (6 bases). The CDR3 sequence is 13 residues long. Trimming stripped 3 bases from V and 7 bases from J, with 12 bases between. Germline V gene data show CDR1 as MNHEY and CDR2 as SMNVEV (reference sequence). The CDR3 DNA sequence: TGTGCCAGCAGTTTTGCAGGGGTCCATGAAGCTTTCTTT. Translated: CASSFAGVHEAFF.

The sample holds a few counts of this clonotype. The chain couples TRBV30 to TRBJ1-1; 9 nucleotides align to TRBD1. This CDR3 region has 15 residues. With 0 bases clipped from V and 4 bases from J, the junction kept 6 bases outside the gene matches. Germline CDR1 is GTSNPN and CDR2 is SVGIG (reference sequence). CDR3 sequence: CAWSVGQGWGTEAFF. The CDR3, as DNA: TGTGCCTGGAGTGTTGGACAGGGGTGGGGCACTGAAGCTTTCTTT. Supplemented by reference TRBV30 and TRBJ1-1, the full variable domain reads SQTIHQWPATLVQPVGSPLSLECTVEGTSNPNLYWYRQAAGRGLQLLFYSVGIGQISSEVPQNLSASRPQDRQFILSSKKLLLSDSGFYLCAWSVGQGWGTEAFFGQGTRLTVV.

The J gene is TRBJ2-1, the V gene TRBV11-2; 8 positions match TRBD1. With 2 bases clipped from V and 8 bases from J, the junction kept 8 bases outside the gene matches. The germline V gene encodes CDR1 SGHAT and CDR2 FQNNGV. The CDR3 spans 15 residues. The CDR3 spells CASSLRQGLEYEQFF. In DNA, the CDR3 is TGTGCCAGCAGCTTACGACAGGGGCTAGAATATGAGCAGTTCTTC. Full variable domain (remainder filled in from reference TRBV11-2 and TRBJ2-1): EAGVAQSPRYKIIEKRQSVAFWCNPISGHATLYWYQQILGQGPKLLIQFQNNGVVDDSQLPKDRFSAERLKGVDSTLKIQPAKLEDSAVYLCASSLRQGLEYEQFFGPGTRLTVL.

The V call is TRBV20-1, the J call TRBJ1-6; 8 positions agree with TRBD1. The CDR3 length is 13 residues. V was pared by 6 bases and J by 5 bases, with 3 bases of the junction left unmatched. CDR1 is DFQATT and CDR2 is SNEGSKA in the germline V gene (reference sequence). This CDR3 reads CSAPGGDNSPLHF. The DNA for the CDR3 is TGCAGTGCACCAGGGGGCGATAATTCACCCCTCCACTTT.

This clonotype was found a few times. This chain joins TRBV20-1 and TRBJ1-5; D gene unclear. With 5 bases removed from V and 0 bases from J, the gap between germline ends came to 8 bases. The CDR3 loop spans 13 amino acids. Germline V lookup: CDR1 DFQATT, CDR2 SNEGSKA (reference sequence). The CDR3 region is CSAPAFSNQPQHF. CDR3 coding DNA: TGCAGTGCTCCAGCTTTTAGCAATCAGCCCCAGCATTTT.

This clonotype showed up just a few times. The chain has TRBV7-9 and TRBJ2-1; D perhaps matches TRBD1 (5 bases). V was trimmed by 0 bases and J by 4 bases, leaving 10 bases between them. Per the germline V gene, CDR1 is SEHNR and CDR2 is FQNEAQ (reference sequence). This CDR3 has 15 amino acids. The CDR3 region has the DNA TGTGCCAGCAGCTTAGCTCAGGGAATGTACAATGAGCAGTTCTTC. It is translated as CASSLAQGMYNEQFF.

There are many counts of this clonotype. The genes are TRBV9 and TRBJ1-1, with unresolved D. Germline-derived CDR1 and CDR2 are SGDLS and YYNGEE. The CDR3 runs to 15 residues. The V gene lost 1 base and the J gene lost 0 bases, with 10 bases spanning the gap. The CDR3 bases are TGTGCCAGCAGCGTACTCAGCTCCATGAACACTGAAGCTTTCTTT. Protein: CASSVLSSMNTEAFF.

This clonotype was counted ten times or more. The rearrangement links TRBV27 to TRBJ1-5, with 7 bases matching TRBD1. Looked up from germline, CDR1 is MNHEY and CDR2 is SMNVEV (reference sequence). The CDR3 is 15 residues long. V was pared by 6 bases and J by 2 bases, with 7 bases of the junction left unmatched. The CDR3 nucleotides read TGTGCCAGCAGACCCTCAGGGGGTGGCAATCAGCCCCAGCATTTT. Its translation: CASRPSGGGNQPQHF.

This clonotype was observed a few times. V gene TRBV2 combines with J gene TRBJ1-4; possible D gene TRBD1, 6 bases. V gave up 8 bases and J gave up 8 bases, with 18 bases separating them. CDR3 length: 14 residues. Germline CDR1 and CDR2: SNHLY and FYNNEI. CDR3 sequence reads: CASAEGGAEEKLFF. Here the CDR3 DNA reads TGTGCCAGCGCGGAGGGGGGGGCTGAAGAAAAACTGTTTTTT.

This clonotype was found many times. This chain's CDR3 is CSALQGAATYEQYF. As DNA, the CDR3 is TGCAGTGCGCTACAGGGGGCAGCAACCTACGAGCAGTACTTC. J is TRBJ2-7 and V is TRBV20-1; 9 nucleotides agree with TRBD1. Germline V CDR1 and CDR2: DFQATT, SNEGSKA (reference sequence). After removal of 6 bases from V and 2 bases from J, the junction contained 8 bases not matched to a gene. The CDR3 loop spans 14 amino acids.

The V call is TRBV10-3, the J call TRBJ2-7, with a possible D match to TRBD1 (5 bases). Trimming took off 6 bases at V and 3 bases at J, with 15 bases between the two ends. CDR3 length equals 14 residues. Germline V gene sequence: CDR1 ENHRY, CDR2 SYGVKD. The CDR3 DNA is TGTGCCATCAGGGGAACAGGTCCTTACTACGAGCAGTACTTC. Its translation is CAIRGTGPYYEQYF.

The CDR3 bases are TGTGCCAGCAGTGTGCGCGATACGCAGTATTTT. Translating gives CASSVRDTQYF. The chain is built from TRBV6-1 and TRBJ2-3, with D uncertain. V lost 4 bases, J lost 6 bases, and 5 bases lay in between. Germline lookup yields CDR1 MNHNS and CDR2 SASEGT. This CDR3 spans 11 amino acids.

This clonotype was recorded many times. The V gene is TRBV11-2, the J gene TRBJ1-5, with D unclear. Trimming took off 1 base at V and 1 base at J, with 8 bases between the two ends. Germline CDR1 SGHAT, CDR2 FQNNGV. The CDR3 spans 15 residues. In DNA, the CDR3 is TGTGCCAGCAGCTTAGGGGGATTGAGCAATCAGCCCCAGCATTTT. Translating gives CASSLGGLSNQPQHF.

The CDR3 DNA sequence: TGCGCCAGCAGCGTAACCGGGACCCCCGCGGGAGATACGCAGTATTTT. The encoded protein is CASSVTGTPAGDTQYF. The chain has TRBV5-1 and TRBJ2-3; D may be TRBD1 or TRBD2 (5 bases each). CDR3 size: 16 residues. Germline CDR1 is SGHRS and CDR2 is YFSETQ. V lost 4 bases and J 5 bases, leaving 20 bases between the germline ends.

In its sample, this clonotype was seen a few times. The gene calls are TRBV20-1 and TRBJ1-5, with D perhaps matching TRBD1 (5 bases). Trimming removed 6 bases from V and 6 bases from J, with 15 bases in between. CDR3 length: 13 amino acids. Germline CDR1 reads DFQATT; CDR2 reads SNEGSKA (reference sequence). The chain's CDR3 is CSAAGGFGQPQHF. In DNA form, the CDR3 reads TGCAGTGCGGCGGGGGGATTCGGTCAGCCCCAGCATTTT.

This clonotype was detected a few times. This chain joins TRBV7-8 and TRBJ2-7, with 10 positions matching TRBD1. V shed 5 bases and J 2 bases; nucleotides not matched to a gene: 9. Germline values: CDR1 SGHVS, CDR2 FQNEAQ. The CDR3 length is 16 residues. The CDR3 DNA sequence: TGTGCCAGCAGCCCTAGCATGGGGACAGGGGCCTACGAGCAGTACTTC. It codes for CASSPSMGTGAYEQYF.

This clonotype has more than one count but fewer than ten. This chain uses TRBV11-3 with TRBJ2-3; perhaps TRBD2 as D (5 bases). The CDR3 has 14 residues. Germline V gene data show CDR1 as SGHNT and CDR2 as YENEEA. Trimming left V 2 bases short and J 3 bases short, with 9 bases between. The CDR3 nucleotides read TGTGCCAGCAGCTTAACGGGGAAGACAGATACGCAGTATTTT. This translates into CASSLTGKTDTQYF.

The V gene is TRBV24-1, the J gene TRBJ2-7, with 9 positions matching TRBD1. Germline V gives CDR1 KGHDR, CDR2 SFDVKD. This CDR3 is 15 amino acids long. Germline trimming cut 5 bases from V and 3 bases from J; bases unmatched to any gene: 7. The CDR3 here is CATSGPGQGDYEQYF. CDR3 DNA: TGTGCCACCAGTGGCCCGGGACAGGGTGACTACGAGCAGTACTTC.

This clonotype was seen only a few times. The chain employs TRBV7-9 and TRBJ1-6; D remains ambiguous. The CDR3 is 13 amino acids. V lost 3 bases, J lost 7 bases, and 7 bases lay in between. Germline CDR1 SEHNR, CDR2 FQNEAQ (reference sequence). The CDR3 sequence: CASSFAGNSPLHF. CDR3 bases: TGTGCCAGCAGCTTCGCCGGGAATTCACCCCTCCACTTT.